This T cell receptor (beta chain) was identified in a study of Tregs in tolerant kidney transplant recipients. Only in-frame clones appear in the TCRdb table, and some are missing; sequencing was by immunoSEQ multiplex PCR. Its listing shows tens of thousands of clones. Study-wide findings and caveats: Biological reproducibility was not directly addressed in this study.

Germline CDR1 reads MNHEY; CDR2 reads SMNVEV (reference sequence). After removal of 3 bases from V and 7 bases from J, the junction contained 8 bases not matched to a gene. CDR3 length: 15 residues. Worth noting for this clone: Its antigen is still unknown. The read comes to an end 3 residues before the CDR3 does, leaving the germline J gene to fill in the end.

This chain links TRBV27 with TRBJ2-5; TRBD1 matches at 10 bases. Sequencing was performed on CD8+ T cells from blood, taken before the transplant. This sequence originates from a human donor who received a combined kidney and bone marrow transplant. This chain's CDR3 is CASSFGTGATLTQYF. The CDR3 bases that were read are TGTGCCAGCAGTTTTGGGACAGGGGCTACTTTGACC.